The 26 T cell receptor beta chains given below trace back to one sample, sequenced in a study of blood T cell repertoires in COVID-19. Assay used: immunoSEQ multiplex PCR; TCRdb lists only in-frame clones, some missing. The sample consists of over 110,000 clones, around 88% of them appearing once. The specimen was peripheral blood. The source is a human donor in a cohort sampled during active COVID-19.

The chain has TRBV29-1 and TRBJ2-5, with 11 bases lining up with TRBD1. This CDR3 spans 13 amino acids. Germline-derived CDR1 and CDR2 are SQVTM and ANQGSEA. V lost 6 bases and J lost 5; bases outside the gene matches: 5. CDR3 residues: CSVPGQGGETQYF. As DNA, the CDR3 is TGCAGCGTGCCGGGACAGGGGGGGGAGACCCAGTACTTC.

This chain joins TRBV7-9 and TRBJ2-7; 10 bases fit TRBD1. V shed 2 bases and J 9 bases; nucleotides not matched to a gene: 10. From germline, CDR1 is SEHNR and CDR2 FQNEAQ (reference sequence). The CDR3 is made up of 15 amino acids. The CDR3 region is CASSLPGTGVYGQYF. As DNA, the CDR3 is TGTGCCAGCAGCTTACCCGGGACAGGGGTCTATGGGCAGTACTTC.

The chain links TRBV2 to TRBJ1-1; perhaps TRBD1 as D (5 bases). Germline loops: CDR1 SNHLY, CDR2 FYNNEI. Trimming removed 7 bases from V and 5 bases from J, with 8 bases in between. The CDR3 is made up of 11 amino acids. The CDR3 protein is CASKGITEAFF. The CDR3, as DNA: TGTGCCAGCAAGGGGATAACTGAAGCTTTCTTT.

The V gene is TRBV2, the J gene TRBJ1-2, with 9 bases identical to TRBD1. Germline V gene data show CDR1 as SNHLY and CDR2 as FYNNEI. The CDR3 extends over 13 amino acids. V was pared by 7 bases and J by 14 bases, with 14 bases of the junction left unmatched. DNA of the CDR3: TGTGCCAGCAATGGCCGGGACAGGGCAGGTCATACCTTC. It translates to CASNGRDRAGHTF.

The chain is built from TRBV6-5 and TRBJ1-1; 8 bases fit TRBD1. The germline V gene has CDR1 MNHEY and CDR2 SVGAGI. With 6 bases clipped from V and 5 bases from J, the junction kept 11 bases outside the gene matches. The CDR3 sequence is 15 residues long. The CDR3 spells CASRWDRLESTEAFF. For the CDR3, the DNA is TGTGCCAGCAGATGGGACAGGCTGGAGAGTACTGAAGCTTTCTTT.

The chain links TRBV7-9 to TRBJ1-1; D perhaps matches TRBD1 (6 bases). V was trimmed by 1 base and J by 2 bases, leaving 11 bases between them. Germline values: CDR1 SEHNR, CDR2 FQNEAQ (reference sequence). The CDR3 sequence is 15 residues long. The chain's CDR3 is CASSLGQGSNTEAFF. In nucleotides, the CDR3 is TGTGCCAGCAGCTTAGGGCAGGGGAGTAACACTGAAGCTTTCTTT.

The J gene is TRBJ2-7, the V gene TRBV7-2, with a possible D match to TRBD2 (6 bases). Germline V gives CDR1 SGHTA, CDR2 FQGNSA. This CDR3 contains 14 residues. The ends were cut back, 5 bases at V and 1 base at J, with 12 bases in the middle. The CDR3 DNA reads as TGTGCCAGCAGCCGGGCGGGAAATTCCTACGAGCAGTACTTC. This encodes CASSRAGNSYEQYF.

The chain employs TRBV27 and TRBJ2-7; 8 nucleotides agree with TRBD1. This CDR3 contains 16 residues. Germline CDR1 MNHEY, CDR2 SMNVEV (reference sequence). V dropped 4 bases and J dropped 6; count of bases not matched to a gene: 14. The CDR3 reads CASSWGRQGIGGEQYF. The CDR3 nucleotides are TGTGCCAGCAGTTGGGGACGACAGGGGATCGGGGGCGAGCAGTACTTC.

This clone was seen repeatedly, ten times or more. This chain joins TRBV3-1 (or the pseudogene TRBV3-2) and TRBJ1-2; maybe TRBD1 (5 bases). V lost 3 bases to trimming and J lost 5 bases, with 10 bases between them. This CDR3 comprises 13 residues. The germline V gene has CDR1 LGHDT and CDR2 YNNKEL (reference sequence). DNA of the CDR3: TGTGCCAGCAGCCAGGGGCAGACATATGGCTACACCTTC. It translates to CASSQGQTYGYTF.

V is TRBV7-2 and J is TRBJ1-2; possible D gene TRBD1, 6 bases. Deletions cut 1 base from V and 7 bases from J, with 16 bases between. This CDR3 is 15 amino acids long. CDR1 is SGHTA, CDR2 FQGNSA, per germline. The CDR3 protein is CASSLGGRGPVGYTF. The CDR3 DNA reads TGTGCCAGCAGCTTAGGTGGCAGGGGTCCGGTTGGCTACACCTTC.

This chain uses TRBV5-8 with TRBJ2-3; perhaps TRBD2 as D (5 bases). V lost 4 bases, J lost 1 base, and 10 bases lay in between. Germline V gene data show CDR1 as SGHTS and CDR2 as YDEGEE. There are 14 residues in the CDR3. CDR3 DNA sequence: TGTGCCAGCAGCCGGGGTGAGGGCACAGATACGCAGTATTTT. Translated, it gives CASSRGEGTDTQYF.

The chain carries TRBV19 and TRBJ2-1; 9 bases are a match to TRBD1. Trimming cost V 8 bases and J 7 bases; bases outside gene matches: 21. Germline assignment: CDR1 LNHDA and CDR2 SQIVND (reference sequence). The CDR3 is 18 amino acids. CDR3 amino acids: CASAKGQGYGGQRNEQFF. The CDR3, as DNA: TGTGCCAGTGCGAAGGGACAGGGTTACGGGGGGCAACGAAATGAGCAGTTCTTC.

This sequence joins TRBV6-6 and TRBJ2-3, with D maybe TRBD1 (6 bases). V shed 7 bases and J shed 0 bases, with 14 bases lying between them. The V gene's germline CDR1 is MNHNY and CDR2 SVGAGI (reference sequence). The CDR3 has 15 residues. The CDR3 spells CASTRQVGSTDTQYF. CDR3 coding DNA: TGTGCCAGCACTCGACAGGTCGGAAGCACAGATACGCAGTATTTT.

The chain links TRBV9 to TRBJ2-1, with D unresolved. Germline loops: CDR1 SGDLS, CDR2 YYNGEE. V was shortened by 3 bases and J by 7 bases, with 8 bases between the two germline ends. The CDR3 consists of 12 residues. DNA for the CDR3: TGTGCCAGCAGCGCTGACTCTAATGAGCAGTTCTTC. Its translation: CASSADSNEQFF.

This chain joins TRBV18 and TRBJ2-7, with 8 bases matching TRBD1. This CDR3 region has 14 residues. CDR1 is KGHSH and CDR2 is LQKENI in the germline V gene. J was trimmed by 4 bases and V by 2 bases; bases with no gene match: 4. The CDR3 sequence is CASSPRTGWYEQYF. In DNA form, the CDR3 reads TGTGCCAGCTCACCAAGGACAGGGTGGTACGAGCAGTACTTC.

The chain joins TRBV4-1 to TRBJ1-3, with 8 positions matching TRBD1. This CDR3 is 15 amino acids long. The V gene's germline CDR1 is MGHRA and CDR2 YSYEKL. Trimming cost V 4 bases and J 5 bases; bases outside gene matches: 7. The CDR3 bases are TGCGCCAGCAGCCTCGGACAGGGCGAGCGAAACACCATATATTTT. Residues: CASSLGQGERNTIYF.

The gene calls are TRBV29-1 and TRBJ1-3; 10 bases match TRBD1. The CDR3 is made up of 16 amino acids. The V and J ends lost 4 bases and 4 bases, in that order; junction bases with no gene match: 10. Germline CDR1 is SQVTM and CDR2 is ANQGSEA. CDR3 sequence reads: CSVALTGGSGGNTIYF. CDR3 nucleotides: TGCAGCGTTGCCCTGACAGGGGGCAGTGGAGGAAACACCATATATTTT.

The chain carries TRBV4-1 and TRBJ2-7; D is perhaps TRBD2 (5 bases). V lost 0 bases to trimming and J lost 4 bases, with 7 bases between them. The CDR3 runs 13 residues. Per germline, CDR1 MGHRA and CDR2 YSYEKL. Here the CDR3 reads CASSQDRTYEQYF. In DNA, the CDR3 is TGCGCCAGCAGCCAAGATAGGACTTACGAGCAGTACTTC.

V and J are TRBV4-3 and TRBJ1-6; D may be TRBD1 (6 bases). This CDR3 is 19 amino acids long. V dropped 0 bases and J dropped 6 bases, with 21 bases sitting between them. CDR1 and CDR2 from the germline V gene are LGHNA and YSLEER. CDR3 residues: CASSQDWIQGSRTNSPLHF. The CDR3 DNA sequence: TGCGCCAGCAGCCAAGACTGGATTCAGGGGTCAAGAACTAATTCACCCCTCCACTTT.

This clone was recorded only once. The CDR3 is CASSLAGQPYEQYF. Written as DNA, the CDR3 is TGTGCCAGCAGCTTAGCGGGCCAGCCCTACGAGCAGTACTTC. The rearrangement joins TRBV7-6 to TRBJ2-7; D is undetermined. CDR1 and CDR2 (germline): SGHVS, FNYEAQ. This CDR3 region has 14 residues. Trimming pared 0 bases from V and 2 bases from J, leaving 8 bases between.

The chain links TRBV5-1 to TRBJ2-5, with 11 bases identical to TRBD2. This CDR3 region has 17 residues. With V trimmed by 2 bases and J by 2 bases, 8 bases remained unmatched. Looked up from germline, CDR1 is SGHRS and CDR2 is YFSETQ. CDR3 protein: CASSFTSGLAVQETQYF. The CDR3 bases are TGCGCCAGCAGCTTTACCTCGGGACTAGCGGTTCAAGAGACCCAGTACTTC. Looking up the rest from reference TRBV5-1 and TRBJ2-5 gives the full variable domain: KAGVTQTPRYLIKTRGQQVTLSCSPISGHRSVSWYQQTPGQGLQFLFEYFSETQRNKGNFPGRFSGRQFSNSRSEMNVSTLELGDSALYLCASSFTSGLAVQETQYFGPGTRLLVL.

The chain joins TRBV4-2 to TRBJ2-5, with D possibly TRBD1 on 6 matching bases. Trimming cost V 1 base and J 4 bases, with 16 bases left between them. The CDR3 sequence is 16 residues long. CDR1 and CDR2 from the germline V gene are LGHNA and YNFKEQ. This CDR3 reads CASSQGMGVQGETQYF. The CDR3 nucleotides read TGTGCCAGCAGCCAAGGAATGGGGGTACAGGGAGAGACCCAGTACTTC.

V is TRBV6-5 and J is TRBJ1-2; TRBD1 might be the D (5 bases). Germline values: CDR1 MNHEY, CDR2 SVGAGI. The CDR3 totals 12 residues. V was cut by 6 bases and J by 6 bases, with 11 bases left in between. CDR3 region: CASRDGGDGYTF. CDR3 nucleotides: TGTGCCAGCAGAGACGGGGGGGATGGCTACACCTTC.

The CDR3 region has the DNA TGTGCCAGCAGTTACTCGTTCGGGTCTACCGCCCAGCATTTT. Protein sequence: CASSYSFGSTAQHF. V is TRBV6-6 and J is TRBJ1-5; D is ambiguous. Trimming stripped 0 bases from V and 11 bases from J, with 14 bases between. The CDR3 has 14 residues. Per the germline V gene, CDR1 is MNHNY and CDR2 is SVGAGI (reference sequence).

The gene calls are TRBV7-2 and TRBJ1-1, with TRBD1 as a possible D gene (6 bases). Per the germline V gene, CDR1 is SGHTA and CDR2 is FQGNSA. V gave up 2 bases and J gave up 3 bases, with 13 bases separating them. CDR3 length: 15 residues. CDR3 in amino acids: CASSLNGGQYTEAFF. CDR3 DNA sequence: TGTGCCAGCAGCTTAAACGGTGGACAGTACACTGAAGCTTTCTTT. The full variable domain, rest sourced from reference TRBV7-2 and TRBJ1-1, is GAGVSQSPSNKVTEKGKDVELRCDPISGHTALYWYRQSLGQGLEFLIYFQGNSAPDKSGLPSDRFSAERTGGSVSTLTIQRTQQEDSAVYLCASSLNGGQYTEAFFGQGTRLTVV.

This chain uses TRBV5-6 with TRBJ2-7; TRBD2 is a possible D gene (6 bases). Trimming removed 4 bases at V and 0 bases at J, with 11 bases between. CDR1 and CDR2 (germline): SGHDT, YYEEEE. This CDR3 region has 14 residues. DNA for the CDR3: TGTGCCAGCAGCCCCCGGGACTTCTCCTACGAGCAGTACTTC. Its protein is CASSPRDFSYEQYF.